The next 19 T cell receptor beta chains were all read from a single sample in a study of blood T cells in healthy people across ages (dated by TCRdb to between 2014 and 2016). The method was 5' RACE. The sequencer was an Illumina HiSeq 2500. A second 7 to 11 cycle PCR used a sample-barcoded 5' primer and a J-beta primer mix. TCRdb's own reprocessing of the public reads used fastp at Q25 and MiXCR and kept productive beta chains. For every CDR3 protein sequence, its rows merge into one entry that carries the most common genes and DNA. For this sample there are about 1.5 million distinct CDR3 sequences; approximately 38% appear just once. The ten largest clones take up 7% to 9.5% of the sample. The sequenced sample was blood. These receptors all come from a woman aged 18-35 years in good health.

The V gene is TRBV28, the J gene TRBJ2-7, with TRBD1 identical over 8 bases. The CDR3 is 16 residues long. Germline trimming cut 2 bases from V and 6 bases from J; bases unmatched to any gene: 12. Germline-derived CDR1 and CDR2 are MDHEN and SYDVKM. CDR3 amino acids: CASSLPVPQGAGEQYF. The CDR3 coding sequence is TGTGCCAGCAGTTTACCAGTCCCGCAGGGGGCCGGCGAGCAGTACTTC.

On this clonotype: Possible read error: a much larger clone is one base away. This chain uses TRBV28 with TRBJ2-7; 8 nucleotides agree with TRBD1. This CDR3 is built from 14 residues. Germline CDR1 and CDR2: MDHEN and SYDVKM. CDR3 protein: CASSLRDRSSEQYF. CDR3 bases: TGTGCCAGCAGTCTCCGGGACAGGTCCTCCGAGCAGTACTTC.

The sample holds a few counts of this clonotype. This chain joins TRBV27 and TRBJ2-3; D is perhaps TRBD2 (7 bases). This CDR3 has 13 residues. With 7 bases removed from V and 8 bases from J, the gap between germline ends came to 16 bases. The germline CDR1 and CDR2 sequences are MNHEY and SMNVEV (reference sequence). CDR3 loop: CASNLIRGGTQYF. Written as DNA, the CDR3 is TGTGCCAGCAACTTGATTAGGGGGGGTACGCAGTATTTT.

This chain joins TRBV5-1 and TRBJ2-3; D remains unclear. The V gene's germline CDR1 is SGHRS and CDR2 YFSETQ. The V gene lost 4 bases and the J gene lost 4 bases, with 16 bases spanning the gap. The CDR3 is 15 residues long. The CDR3 here is CASSPNPLRADTQYF. As DNA, the CDR3 is TGCGCCAGCAGCCCTAACCCCCTCCGGGCAGATACGCAGTATTTT.

This clonotype has just a few counts. This chain links TRBV9 with TRBJ1-3; no clear D gene. CDR1 is SGDLS and CDR2 is YYNGEE in the germline V gene. V gave up 3 bases and J gave up 0 bases, with 10 bases separating them. The CDR3 spans 15 residues. As DNA, the CDR3 is TGTGCCAGCAGCGCCGGACGGCTCTCTGGAAACACCATATATTTT. This sequence encodes CASSAGRLSGNTIYF.

The rearrangement joins TRBV6-1 to TRBJ2-7; D uncertain. The germline V gene encodes CDR1 MNHNS and CDR2 SASEGT. The V end was cut by 1 base, the J end by 6 bases, with 13 bases between. CDR3 length equals 14 residues. The CDR3 spells CASSEVGPACEQYF. The CDR3 DNA is TGTGCCAGCAGTGAAGTAGGCCCCGCCTGCGAGCAGTACTTC.

In its sample, this clonotype was seen a few times. V usage is TRBV7-9 and J usage is TRBJ2-3; D call uncertain. This CDR3 contains 15 residues. CDR1 is SEHNR, CDR2 FQNEAQ, per germline (reference sequence). V lost 3 bases, J lost 3 bases, and 13 bases lay in between. CDR3 sequence: CASSFIRIGTDTQYF. The CDR3, as DNA: TGTGCCAGCAGCTTTATACGGATCGGGACAGATACGCAGTATTTT.

The chain recombines TRBV2 with TRBJ2-3, with D perhaps matching TRBD2 (6 bases). Germline V gene lookup returns CDR1 SNHLY and CDR2 FYNNEI. This CDR3 is 16 amino acids long. Trimming pared 5 bases from V and 6 bases from J, leaving 21 bases between. CDR3 in amino acids: CASSYSGRGQKDTQYF. CDR3 DNA sequence: TGTGCCAGCAGTTATAGCGGAAGAGGGCAGAAGGATACGCAGTATTTT.

The rearrangement joins TRBV27 to TRBJ2-5; possible D gene TRBD1, 6 bases. CDR1 is MNHEY and CDR2 is SMNVEV in the germline V gene (reference sequence). This CDR3 has 15 amino acids. Trimming took 2 bases from V and 11 from J, leaving 21 bases between them. The CDR3 sequence: CASSLMGQGFGEQYF. The CDR3 nucleotides read TGTGCCAGCAGTTTAATGGGTCAGGGGTTCGGGGAGCAGTACTTC.

This clonotype was observed a handful of times. J is TRBJ2-3 and V is TRBV20-1; 13 bases map to TRBD2. Germline V gene sequence: CDR1 DFQATT, CDR2 SNEGSKA (reference sequence). J lost 7 bases, V lost 5 bases, and 9 bases had no gene match. The CDR3 totals 15 residues. CDR3 sequence (DNA): TGCAGTGCTGGCCAGACTAGCGGGGGGAGAAATACGCAGTATTTT. This gives the protein CSAGQTSGGRNTQYF.

The genes are TRBV20-1 and TRBJ1-1; D is unclear. Trimming removed 6 bases at V and 3 bases at J, with 11 bases between. Per the germline V gene, CDR1 is DFQATT and CDR2 is SNEGSKA (reference sequence). This CDR3 contains 12 residues. Written as DNA, the CDR3 is TGCAGTGCCCAACTTAGAGACACTGAAGCTTTCTTT. It is translated as CSAQLRDTEAFF.

This clonotype showed up just a few times. The chain has TRBV6-5 and TRBJ1-6, with D hard to call. Germline V gene sequence: CDR1 MNHEY, CDR2 SVGAGI. V was trimmed by 2 bases and J by 3 bases, leaving 5 bases between them. This CDR3 is built from 14 residues. The CDR3: CASSYIDYNSPLHF. The CDR3 DNA reads as TGTGCCAGCAGTTACATAGACTATAATTCACCCCTCCACTTT.

The chain carries TRBV20-1 and TRBJ1-4, with D perhaps matching TRBD1 (6 bases). This CDR3 contains 15 residues. V was trimmed by 5 bases and J by 0 bases, leaving 13 bases between them. Germline V CDR1 and CDR2: DFQATT, SNEGSKA (reference sequence). The CDR3 nucleotides read TGCAGTGCTCCAAGAGGGGGTTCAACTAATGAAAAACTGTTTTTT. Encoded protein: CSAPRGGSTNEKLFF.

The chain recombines TRBV6-5 with TRBJ2-3, with 10 nucleotides matching TRBD2. CDR3 length: 14 residues. Germline lookup yields CDR1 MNHEY and CDR2 SVGAGI. The J segment lost 6 bases and the V segment lost 6 bases, leaving 6 bases of the junction unmatched. In DNA, the CDR3 is TGTGCCAGCAGACCCAGCGGGAGGGAGGATACGCAGTATTTT. It translates to CASRPSGREDTQYF.

This clonotype has only a few counts. This rearrangement joins TRBV12-3 or TRBV12-4 to TRBJ2-7; the D is unclear. V was pared by 6 bases and J by 3 bases, with 12 bases between. The CDR3 is 13 residues long. The CDR3 reads CASSPSTVYEQYF. The CDR3 DNA is TGTGCCAGCAGCCCCAGCACGGTCTACGAGCAGTACTTC.

This clonotype was counted only a few times. This chain joins TRBV12-3 or TRBV12-4 and TRBJ2-1; D call uncertain. The V gene lost 5 bases and the J gene lost 8 bases, with 13 bases spanning the gap. The CDR3 sequence is 13 residues long. This CDR3 is CASSPVAPHEQFF. CDR3 nucleotides: TGTGCCAGCAGTCCCGTAGCCCCTCATGAGCAGTTCTTC.

The rearrangement uses TRBV13 and TRBJ2-7; perhaps TRBD1 as D (6 bases). Deletions cut 2 bases from V and 2 bases from J, with 13 bases between. Per the germline V gene, CDR1 is PRHDT and CDR2 is FYEKMQ (reference sequence). This CDR3 is 15 amino acids long. The CDR3 is CASSLYGQPTYEQYF. The CDR3 bases are TGTGCCAGCAGCTTATATGGACAGCCGACCTACGAGCAGTACTTC. Drawing the rest from reference TRBV13 and TRBJ2-7, the complete variable domain is AAGVIQSPRHLIKEKRETATLKCYPIPRHDTVYWYQQGPGQDPQFLISFYEKMQSDKGSIPDRFSAQQFSDYHSELNMSSLELGDSALYFCASSLYGQPTYEQYFGPGTRLTVT.

This clonotype was seen a few times. The V and J genes are TRBV6-7 and TRBJ2-5; 7 bases align to TRBD1. TRBV6-7 is an ORF, and what it does is uncertain. V was clipped by 0 bases and J by 0 bases; unmatched bases: 10. The CDR3 totals 18 residues. This CDR3 is CASSYSTGQRKYQETQYF. CDR3 DNA sequence: TGTGCCAGCAGTTACTCCACGGGACAGCGCAAGTACCAAGAGACCCAGTACTTC.

The sample holds one count of this clonotype. J is TRBJ1-1 and V is TRBV19; no reliable D call. Between the trimmed V and J ends, which lost 2 bases and 1 base, there was a span of 8 bases. CDR3 length equals 14 residues. Germline assignment: CDR1 LNHDA and CDR2 SQIVND (reference sequence). The DNA for the CDR3 is TGTGCCAGTAGTATACTGGGCGCGAACACTGAAGCTTTCTTT. Translating gives CASSILGANTEAFF.